These T cell receptor beta chains were read from a single sample in a study of molecular identifiers for immune sequencing clone quantification. TCRdb redid the calling of the PCR reads with MiXCR, one entry per CDR3 protein. This table has 300,000 to 350,000 distinct CDR3 sequences, around 21% appearing once. The source material was naive CD8+ T cells from blood, with Jurkat cell RNA spiked in. The receptors come from a human donor in good health. Some libraries in this study had Jurkat cell RNA spiked in. CDR3s include the opening cysteine and the closing phenylalanine or tryptophan. The order of the fields is CDR3 protein, CDR3 DNA, D gene, J gene, V gene, clone size. The D gene is left open where the match is weak. Some rows mark clone size as missing; the rest say once, few, many or name a class of expanded clone.

CASSRTDSTYGYTF | TGTGCCAGCAGCCGCACCGACAGTACCTATGGCTACACCTTC | NA | TRBJ1-2 | TRBV3-1 | many
CASSNYWDGMNTGAFF | TGTGCCAGCAGTAACTACTGGGACGGAATGAACACTGGAGCTTTCTTT | NA | TRBJ1-1 | TRBV6-2/TRBV6-3 | NA
CSVEGMGLAGFDTQYF | TGCAGCGTTGAAGGGATGGGACTAGCGGGATTCGATACGCAGTATTTT | TRBD2 | TRBJ2-3 | TRBV29-1 | many
CASSQDTGGLSPLHF | TGCGCCAGCAGCCAAGATACAGGGGGCCTTTCACCCCTCCACTTT | TRBD1 | TRBJ1-6 | TRBV4-1 | many
CASTRTGHSGNTIYF | TGTGCCAGCACTAGGACAGGCCACTCTGGAAACACCATATATTTT | TRBD1 | TRBJ1-3 | TRBV6-1 | many
CASSLSGQGHQPQHF | TGTGCCAGCAGTTTATCGGGACAGGGTCATCAGCCCCAGCATTTT | TRBD1 | TRBJ1-5 | TRBV27 | few
CASPTTEGTGANVLTF | TGTGCCAGCCCGACGACAGAAGGAACTGGGGCCAACGTCCTGACTTTC | NA | TRBJ2-6 | TRBV18 | few
CASSQRDRLGPMNTEAFF | TGCGCCAGCAGCCAACGGGACCGACTCGGACCGATGAACACTGAAGCTTTCTTT | NA | TRBJ1-1 | TRBV4-3 | many
CASSPSGSYDEQYF | TGCGCCAGCAGCCCTAGCGGGAGTTATGACGAGCAGTACTTC | TRBD2 | TRBJ2-7 | TRBV5-1 | many
CASSLLGVSTPNTEAFF | TGTGCCAGCAGTCTCCTAGGGGTGTCCACCCCGAACACTGAAGCTTTCTTT | NA | TRBJ1-1 | TRBV27 | few
CASSLYPTDTQYF | TGTGCCAGCAGTTTATACCCCACAGATACGCAGTATTTT | NA | TRBJ2-3 | TRBV27 | many
CASTDYQETQYF | TGTGCCAGCACGGACTACCAAGAGACCCAGTACTTC | NA | TRBJ2-5 | TRBV2 | many
CASSLGPNAYNEQFF | TGTGCCAGCAGCTTAGGGCCGAACGCCTACAATGAGCAGTTCTTC | NA | TRBJ2-1 | TRBV7-2 | NA
CASSYDSGASYNEQFF | TGTGCCAGCAGCTACGATAGCGGAGCCTCCTACAATGAGCAGTTCTTC | NA | TRBJ2-1 | TRBV7-3 | many
CASSQERYEQYF | TGCGCCAGCAGCCAAGAAAGGTACGAGCAGTACTTC | NA | TRBJ2-7 | TRBV4-1 | NA
CASSPEGQGRTEAFF | TGTGCCAGCAGCCCAGAGGGACAGGGTCGGACTGAAGCTTTCTTT | TRBD1 | TRBJ1-1 | TRBV14 | many
CASSQVLSGKGTQYF | TGCGCCAGCAGCCAAGTATTGAGCGGAAAGGGGACCCAGTACTTC | NA | TRBJ2-5 | TRBV4-1 | many
CASSLVGVLAGGQDTQYF | TGTGCCAGCAGCTTAGTGGGAGTACTAGCGGGGGGGCAAGATACGCAGTATTTT | TRBD2 | TRBJ2-3 | TRBV7-2 | many
CASRGGTKAFF | TGTGCCAGCAGAGGAGGGACGAAAGCTTTCTTT | NA | TRBJ1-1 | TRBV27 | NA
CASSLDGGQYNQETQYF | TGTGCCAGCAGCTTAGACGGGGGGCAATACAATCAAGAGACCCAGTACTTC | NA | TRBJ2-5 | TRBV7-2 | NA
CAWSPVDITNEQYF | TGTGCCTGGAGTCCGGTGGACATAACCAACGAGCAGTACTTC | NA | TRBJ2-7 | TRBV30 | many
CATSDRDRGGMETQYF | TGTGCCACCAGTGATAGGGACAGGGGGGGGATGGAGACCCAGTACTTC | TRBD1 | TRBJ2-5 | TRBV24-1 | few
CASSSLQGGYEQYF | TGTGCCAGCAGTTCTCTTCAGGGAGGCTACGAGCAGTACTTC | NA | TRBJ2-7 | TRBV5-4 | many
CASSQGQDSALTYEQYF | TGTGCCAGCAGCCAAGGCCAGGACAGTGCACTCACCTACGAGCAGTACTTC | NA | TRBJ2-7 | TRBV7-9 | once